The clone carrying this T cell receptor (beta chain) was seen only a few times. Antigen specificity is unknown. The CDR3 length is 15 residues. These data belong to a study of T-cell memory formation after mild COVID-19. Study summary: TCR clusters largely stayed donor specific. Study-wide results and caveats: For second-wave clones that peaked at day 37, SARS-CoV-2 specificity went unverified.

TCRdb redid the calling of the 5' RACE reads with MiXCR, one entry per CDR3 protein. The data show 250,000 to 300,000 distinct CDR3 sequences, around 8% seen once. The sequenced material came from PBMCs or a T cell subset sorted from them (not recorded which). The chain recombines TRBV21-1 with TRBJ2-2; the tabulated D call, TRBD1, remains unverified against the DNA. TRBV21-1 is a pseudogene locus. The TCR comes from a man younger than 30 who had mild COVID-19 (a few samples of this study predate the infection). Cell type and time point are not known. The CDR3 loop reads CASTPGQGVSGELFF. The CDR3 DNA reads TGTGCCAGCACCCCGGGACAGGGAGTTTCCGGGGAGCTGTTTTTT.